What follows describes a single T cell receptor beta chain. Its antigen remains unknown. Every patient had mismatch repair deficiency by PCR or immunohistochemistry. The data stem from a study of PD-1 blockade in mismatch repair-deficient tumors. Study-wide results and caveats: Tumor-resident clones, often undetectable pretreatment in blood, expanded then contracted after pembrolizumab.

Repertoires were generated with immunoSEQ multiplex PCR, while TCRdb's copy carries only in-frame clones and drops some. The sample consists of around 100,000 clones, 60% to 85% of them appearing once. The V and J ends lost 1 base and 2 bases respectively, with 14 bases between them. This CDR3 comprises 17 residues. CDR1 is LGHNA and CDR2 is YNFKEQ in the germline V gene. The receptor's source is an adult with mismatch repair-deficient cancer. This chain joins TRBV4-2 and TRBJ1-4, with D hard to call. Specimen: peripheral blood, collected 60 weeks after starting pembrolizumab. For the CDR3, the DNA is TGTGCCAGCAGCCAAGGGACGGGAGGGTTGACTAATGAAAAACTGTTTTTT. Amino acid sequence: CASSQGTGGLTNEKLFF.